This paragraph covers one TCR beta chain sequence. The antigen is not known. The data were obtained in a study of cytomegalovirus exposure and HLA in healthy donors. Study conclusions and caveats: Cytomegalovirus status, reportedly, was diagnosed with high specificity and sensitivity by the classifier. In a later analysis, compared with equally common non-associated chains, HLA-associated beta chains were more expanded.

13 Jbeta primers and 60 Vbeta primers were used for the PCR. Clones were sequenced by immunoSEQ multiplex PCR, and TCRdb holds only the in-frame ones, with some missing. The data contain tens of thousands of clones, 73% of them singletons. The CDR3 contains 15 residues. Per the germline V gene, CDR1 is MNHNY and CDR2 is SVGAGI (reference sequence). Trimming cost V 4 bases and J 15 bases; bases outside gene matches: 18. It was healthy bone marrow donors who served as donors. This rearrangement joins TRBV6-6 to TRBJ2-3; 8 bases line up with TRBD2. Sequenced sample: PBMCs. This TCR came from a man aged 45-60 years in good health and CMV-seronegative. CDR3 protein: CASSSAPSLAGGPYF. The CDR3 DNA is TGTGCCAGCAGTTCCGCCCCCTCCCTAGCGGGCGGCCCCTATTTT.